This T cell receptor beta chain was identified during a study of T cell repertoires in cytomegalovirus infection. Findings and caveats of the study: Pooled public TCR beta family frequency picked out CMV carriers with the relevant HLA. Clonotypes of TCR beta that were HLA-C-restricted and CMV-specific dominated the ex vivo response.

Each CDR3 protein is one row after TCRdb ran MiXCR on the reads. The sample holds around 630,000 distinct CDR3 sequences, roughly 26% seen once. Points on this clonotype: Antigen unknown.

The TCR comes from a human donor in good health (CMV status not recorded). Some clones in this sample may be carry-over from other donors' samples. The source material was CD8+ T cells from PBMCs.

CDR3: CAAYGGWSGGYTF. DNA of the CDR3: TGTGCCGCCTACGGCGGTTGGAGCGGTGGCTACACCTTC. The chain couples TRBV27 to TRBJ1-2; no clear D. The CDR3 length is 13 residues. CDR1 MNHEY and CDR2 SMNVEV come from the germline V gene (reference sequence). V lost 11 bases and J lost 7, with 20 bases in between.